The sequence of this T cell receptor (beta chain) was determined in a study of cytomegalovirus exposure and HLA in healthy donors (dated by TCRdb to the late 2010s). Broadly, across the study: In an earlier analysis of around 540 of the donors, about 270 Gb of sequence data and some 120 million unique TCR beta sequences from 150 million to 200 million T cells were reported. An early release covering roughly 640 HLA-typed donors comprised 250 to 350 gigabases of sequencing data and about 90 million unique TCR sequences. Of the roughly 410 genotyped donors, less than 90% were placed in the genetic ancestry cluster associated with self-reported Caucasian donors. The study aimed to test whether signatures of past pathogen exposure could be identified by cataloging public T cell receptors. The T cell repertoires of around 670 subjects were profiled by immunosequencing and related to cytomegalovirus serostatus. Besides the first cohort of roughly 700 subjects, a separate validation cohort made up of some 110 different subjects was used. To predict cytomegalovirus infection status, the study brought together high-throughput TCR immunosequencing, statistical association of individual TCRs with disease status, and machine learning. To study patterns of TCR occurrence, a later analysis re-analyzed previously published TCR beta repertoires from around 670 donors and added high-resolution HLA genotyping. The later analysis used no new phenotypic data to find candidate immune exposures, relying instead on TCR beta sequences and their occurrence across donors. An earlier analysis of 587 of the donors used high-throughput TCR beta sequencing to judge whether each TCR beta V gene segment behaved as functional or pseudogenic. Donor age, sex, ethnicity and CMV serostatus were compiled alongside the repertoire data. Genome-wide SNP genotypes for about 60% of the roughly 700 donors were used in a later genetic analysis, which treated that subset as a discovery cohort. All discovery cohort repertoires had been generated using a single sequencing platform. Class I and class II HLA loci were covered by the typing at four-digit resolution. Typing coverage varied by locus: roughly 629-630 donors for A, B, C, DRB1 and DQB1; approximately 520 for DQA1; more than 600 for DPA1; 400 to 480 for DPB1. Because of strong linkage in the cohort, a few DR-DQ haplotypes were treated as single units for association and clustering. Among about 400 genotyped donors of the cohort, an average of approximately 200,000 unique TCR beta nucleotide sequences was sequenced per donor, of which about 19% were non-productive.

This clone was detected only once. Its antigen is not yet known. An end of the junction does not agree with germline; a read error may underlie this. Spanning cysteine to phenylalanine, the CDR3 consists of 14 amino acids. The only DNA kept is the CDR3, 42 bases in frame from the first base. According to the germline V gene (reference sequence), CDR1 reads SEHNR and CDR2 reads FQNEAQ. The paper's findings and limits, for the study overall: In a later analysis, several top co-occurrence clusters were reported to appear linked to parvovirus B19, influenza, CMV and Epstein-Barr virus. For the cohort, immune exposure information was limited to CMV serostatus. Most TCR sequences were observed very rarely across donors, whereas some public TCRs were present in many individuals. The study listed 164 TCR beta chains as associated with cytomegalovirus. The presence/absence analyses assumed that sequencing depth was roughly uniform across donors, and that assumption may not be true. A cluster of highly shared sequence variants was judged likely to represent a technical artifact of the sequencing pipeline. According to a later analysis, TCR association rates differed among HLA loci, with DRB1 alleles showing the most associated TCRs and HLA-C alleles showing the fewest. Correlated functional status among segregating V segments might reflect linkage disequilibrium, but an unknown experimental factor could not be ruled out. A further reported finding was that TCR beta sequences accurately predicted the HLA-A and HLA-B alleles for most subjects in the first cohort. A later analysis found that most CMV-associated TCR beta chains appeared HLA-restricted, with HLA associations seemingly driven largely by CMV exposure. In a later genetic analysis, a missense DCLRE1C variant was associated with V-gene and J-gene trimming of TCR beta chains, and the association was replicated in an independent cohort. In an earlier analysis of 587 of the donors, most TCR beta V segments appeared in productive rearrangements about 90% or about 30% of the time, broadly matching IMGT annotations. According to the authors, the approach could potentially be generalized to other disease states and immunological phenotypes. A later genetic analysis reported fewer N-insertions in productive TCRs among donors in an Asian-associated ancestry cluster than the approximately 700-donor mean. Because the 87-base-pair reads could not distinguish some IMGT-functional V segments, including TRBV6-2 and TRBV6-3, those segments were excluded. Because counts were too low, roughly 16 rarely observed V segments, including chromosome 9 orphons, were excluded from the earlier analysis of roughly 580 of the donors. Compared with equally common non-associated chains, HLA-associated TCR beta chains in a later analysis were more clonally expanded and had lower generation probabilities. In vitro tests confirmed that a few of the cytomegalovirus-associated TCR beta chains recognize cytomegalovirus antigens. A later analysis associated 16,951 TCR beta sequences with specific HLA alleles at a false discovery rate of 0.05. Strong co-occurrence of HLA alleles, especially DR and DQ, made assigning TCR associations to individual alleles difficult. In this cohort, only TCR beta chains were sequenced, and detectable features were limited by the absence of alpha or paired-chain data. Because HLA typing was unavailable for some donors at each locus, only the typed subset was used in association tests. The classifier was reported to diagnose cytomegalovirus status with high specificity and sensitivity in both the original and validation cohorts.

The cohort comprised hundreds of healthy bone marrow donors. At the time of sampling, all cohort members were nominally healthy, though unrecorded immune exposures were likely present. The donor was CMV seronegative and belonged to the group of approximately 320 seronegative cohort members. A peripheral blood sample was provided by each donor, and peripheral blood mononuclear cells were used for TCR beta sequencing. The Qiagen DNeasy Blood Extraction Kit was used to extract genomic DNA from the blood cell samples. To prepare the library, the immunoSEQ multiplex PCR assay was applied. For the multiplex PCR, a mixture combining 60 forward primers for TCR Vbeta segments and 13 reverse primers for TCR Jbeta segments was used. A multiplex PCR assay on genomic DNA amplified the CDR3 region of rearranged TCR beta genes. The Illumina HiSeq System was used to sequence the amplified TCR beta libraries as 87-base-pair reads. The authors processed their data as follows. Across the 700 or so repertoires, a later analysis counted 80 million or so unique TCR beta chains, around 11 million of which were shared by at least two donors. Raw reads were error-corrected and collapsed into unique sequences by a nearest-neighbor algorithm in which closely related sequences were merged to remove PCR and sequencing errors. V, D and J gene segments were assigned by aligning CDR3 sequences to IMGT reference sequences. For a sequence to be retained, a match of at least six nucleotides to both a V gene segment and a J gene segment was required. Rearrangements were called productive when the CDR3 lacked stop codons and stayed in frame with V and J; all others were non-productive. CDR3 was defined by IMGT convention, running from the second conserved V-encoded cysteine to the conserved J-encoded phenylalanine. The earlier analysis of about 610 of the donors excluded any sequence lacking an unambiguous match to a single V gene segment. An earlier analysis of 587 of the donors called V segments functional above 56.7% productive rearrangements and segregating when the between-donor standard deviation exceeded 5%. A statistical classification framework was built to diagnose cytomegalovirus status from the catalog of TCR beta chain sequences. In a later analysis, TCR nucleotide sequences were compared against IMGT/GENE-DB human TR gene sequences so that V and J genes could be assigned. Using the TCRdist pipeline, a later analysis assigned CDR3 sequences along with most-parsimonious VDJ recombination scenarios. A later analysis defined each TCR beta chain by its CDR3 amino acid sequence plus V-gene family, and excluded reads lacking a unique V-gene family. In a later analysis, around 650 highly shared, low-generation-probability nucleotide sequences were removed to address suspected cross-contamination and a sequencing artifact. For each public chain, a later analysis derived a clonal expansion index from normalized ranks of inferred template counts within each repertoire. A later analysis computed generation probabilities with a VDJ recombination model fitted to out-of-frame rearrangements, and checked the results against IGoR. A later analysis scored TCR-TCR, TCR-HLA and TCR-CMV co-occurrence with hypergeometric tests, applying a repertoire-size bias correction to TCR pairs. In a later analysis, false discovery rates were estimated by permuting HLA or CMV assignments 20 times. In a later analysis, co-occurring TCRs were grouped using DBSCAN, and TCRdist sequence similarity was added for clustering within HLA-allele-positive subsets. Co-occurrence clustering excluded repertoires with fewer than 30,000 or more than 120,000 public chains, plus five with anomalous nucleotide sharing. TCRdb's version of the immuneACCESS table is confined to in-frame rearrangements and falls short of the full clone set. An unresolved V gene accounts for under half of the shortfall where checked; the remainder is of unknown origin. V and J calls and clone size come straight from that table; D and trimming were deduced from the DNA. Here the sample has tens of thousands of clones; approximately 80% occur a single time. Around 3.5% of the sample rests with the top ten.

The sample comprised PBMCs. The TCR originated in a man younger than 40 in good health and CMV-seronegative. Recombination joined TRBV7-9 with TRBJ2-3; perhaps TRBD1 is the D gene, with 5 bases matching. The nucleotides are TGTGCCAGCAACTTAGTAGTTGGGGCGGATACGCAGTATTTT. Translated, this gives CASNLVVGADTQYF.